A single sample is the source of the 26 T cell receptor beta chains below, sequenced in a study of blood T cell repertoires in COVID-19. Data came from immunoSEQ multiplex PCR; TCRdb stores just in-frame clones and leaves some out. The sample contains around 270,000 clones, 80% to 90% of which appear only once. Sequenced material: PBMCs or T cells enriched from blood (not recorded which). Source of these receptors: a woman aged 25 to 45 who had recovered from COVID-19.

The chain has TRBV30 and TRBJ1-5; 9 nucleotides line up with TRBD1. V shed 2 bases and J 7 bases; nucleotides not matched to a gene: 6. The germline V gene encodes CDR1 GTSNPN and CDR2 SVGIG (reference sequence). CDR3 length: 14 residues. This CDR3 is CAWSLGQGRQPQHF. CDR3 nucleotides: TGTGCCTGGAGTCTGGGACAGGGTCGACAGCCCCAGCATTTT.

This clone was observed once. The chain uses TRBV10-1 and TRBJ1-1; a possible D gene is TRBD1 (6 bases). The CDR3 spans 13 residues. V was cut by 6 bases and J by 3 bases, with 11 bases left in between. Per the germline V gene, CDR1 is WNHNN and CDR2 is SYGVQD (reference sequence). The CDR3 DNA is TGCGCCAGCAGCACAGGGAAGGACACTGAAGCTTTCTTT. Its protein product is CASSTGKDTEAFF.

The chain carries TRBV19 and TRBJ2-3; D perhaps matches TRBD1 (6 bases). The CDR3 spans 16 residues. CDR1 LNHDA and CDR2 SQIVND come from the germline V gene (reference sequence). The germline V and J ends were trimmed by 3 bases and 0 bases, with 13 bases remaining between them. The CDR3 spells CASSISPGASTDTQYF. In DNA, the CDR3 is TGTGCCAGTAGTATTTCCCCAGGGGCGAGCACAGATACGCAGTATTTT.

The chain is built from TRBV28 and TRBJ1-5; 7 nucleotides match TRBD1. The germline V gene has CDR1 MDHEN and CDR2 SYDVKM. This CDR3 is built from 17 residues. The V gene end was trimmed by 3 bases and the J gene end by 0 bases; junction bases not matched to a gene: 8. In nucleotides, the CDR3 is TGTGCCAGCAGTTTCGGGACAGCTCCTTATAGCAATCAGCCCCAGCATTTT. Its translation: CASSFGTAPYSNQPQHF.

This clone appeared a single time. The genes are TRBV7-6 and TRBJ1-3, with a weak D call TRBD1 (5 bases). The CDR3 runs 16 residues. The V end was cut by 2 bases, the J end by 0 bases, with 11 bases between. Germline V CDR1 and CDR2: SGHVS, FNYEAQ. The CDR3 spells CASSLTTGRSGNTIYF. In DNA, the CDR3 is TGTGCCAGCAGCTTAACTACAGGTCGCTCTGGAAACACCATATATTTT.

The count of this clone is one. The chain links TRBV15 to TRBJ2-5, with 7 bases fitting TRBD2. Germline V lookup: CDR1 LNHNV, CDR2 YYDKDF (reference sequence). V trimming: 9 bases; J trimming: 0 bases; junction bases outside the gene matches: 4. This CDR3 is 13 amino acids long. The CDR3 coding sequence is TGTGCCACTGGGGGGGTGGACCAAGAGACCCAGTACTTC. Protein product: CATGGVDQETQYF.

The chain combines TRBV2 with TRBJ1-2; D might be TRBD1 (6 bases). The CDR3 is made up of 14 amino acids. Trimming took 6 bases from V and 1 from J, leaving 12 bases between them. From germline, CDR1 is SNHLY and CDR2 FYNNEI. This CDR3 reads CASSEGQSNYGYTF. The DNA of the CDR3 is TGTGCCAGCAGCGAGGGACAAAGTAACTATGGCTACACCTTC. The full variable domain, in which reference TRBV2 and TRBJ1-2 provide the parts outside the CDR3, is EPEVTQTPSHQVTQMGQEVILRCVPISNHLYFYWYRQILGQKVEFLVSFYNNEISEKSEIFDDQFSVERPDGSNFTLKIRSTKLEDSAMYFCASSEGQSNYGYTFGSGTRLTVV.

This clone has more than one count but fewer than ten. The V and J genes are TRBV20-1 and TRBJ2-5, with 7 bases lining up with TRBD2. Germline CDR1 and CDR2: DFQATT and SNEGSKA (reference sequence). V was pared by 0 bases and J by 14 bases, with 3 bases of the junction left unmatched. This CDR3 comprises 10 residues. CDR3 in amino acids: CSARDGGDYF. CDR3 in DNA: TGCAGTGCTAGAGATGGGGGGGACTACTTC.

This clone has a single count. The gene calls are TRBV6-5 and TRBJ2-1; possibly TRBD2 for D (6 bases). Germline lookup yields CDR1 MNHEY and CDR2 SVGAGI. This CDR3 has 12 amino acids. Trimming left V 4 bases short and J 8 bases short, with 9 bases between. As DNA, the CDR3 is TGTGCCAGCAGTTTCTGGGGGGATGAGCAGTTCTTC. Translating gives CASSFWGDEQFF.

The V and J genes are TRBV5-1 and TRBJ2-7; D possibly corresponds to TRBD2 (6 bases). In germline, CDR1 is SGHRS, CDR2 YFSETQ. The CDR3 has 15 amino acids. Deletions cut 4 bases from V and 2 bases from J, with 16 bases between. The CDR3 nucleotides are TGCGCCAGCAGCCCGGAGGGCTTCATCCCCTACGAGCAGTACTTC. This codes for CASSPEGFIPYEQYF.

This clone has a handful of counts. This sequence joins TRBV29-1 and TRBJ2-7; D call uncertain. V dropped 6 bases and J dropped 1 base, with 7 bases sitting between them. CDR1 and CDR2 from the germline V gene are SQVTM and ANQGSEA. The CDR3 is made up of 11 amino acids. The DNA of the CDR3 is TGCAGCGTAGAGGATTCCTACGAGCAGTACTTC. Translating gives CSVEDSYEQYF.

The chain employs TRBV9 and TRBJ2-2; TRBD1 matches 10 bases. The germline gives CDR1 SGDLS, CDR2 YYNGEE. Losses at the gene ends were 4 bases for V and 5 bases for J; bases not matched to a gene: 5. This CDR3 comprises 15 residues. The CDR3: CASSLWTGGTGELFF. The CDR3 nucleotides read TGTGCCAGCAGCCTTTGGACAGGGGGAACCGGGGAGCTGTTTTTT.

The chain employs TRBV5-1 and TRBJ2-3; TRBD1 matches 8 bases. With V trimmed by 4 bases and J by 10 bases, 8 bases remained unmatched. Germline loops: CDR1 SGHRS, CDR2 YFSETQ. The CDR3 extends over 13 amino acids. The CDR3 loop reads CASSSKAQGAQYF. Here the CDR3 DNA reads TGCGCCAGCAGCAGCAAAGCACAGGGGGCGCAGTATTTT.

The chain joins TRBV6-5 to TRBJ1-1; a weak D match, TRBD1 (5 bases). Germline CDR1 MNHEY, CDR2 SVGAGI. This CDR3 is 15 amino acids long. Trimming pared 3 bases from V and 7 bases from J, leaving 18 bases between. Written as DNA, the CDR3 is TGTGCCAGCAGTTATAACAGGCGGTATGGAGTTGAAGCTTTCTTT. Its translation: CASSYNRRYGVEAFF.

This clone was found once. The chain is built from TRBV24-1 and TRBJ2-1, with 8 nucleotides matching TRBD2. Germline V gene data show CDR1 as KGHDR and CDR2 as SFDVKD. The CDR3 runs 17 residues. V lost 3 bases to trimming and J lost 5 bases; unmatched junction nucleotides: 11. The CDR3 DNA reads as TGTGCCACCAGTGATGATTCGGGGGGGCGTTTTAACAATGAGCAGTTCTTC. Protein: CATSDDSGGRFNNEQFF.

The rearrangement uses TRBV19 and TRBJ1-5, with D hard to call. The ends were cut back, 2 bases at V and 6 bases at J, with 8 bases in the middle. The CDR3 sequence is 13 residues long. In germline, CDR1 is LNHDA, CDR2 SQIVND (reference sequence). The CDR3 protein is CASSIHGGQPQHF. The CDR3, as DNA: TGTGCCAGTAGTATACACGGAGGTCAGCCCCAGCATTTT.

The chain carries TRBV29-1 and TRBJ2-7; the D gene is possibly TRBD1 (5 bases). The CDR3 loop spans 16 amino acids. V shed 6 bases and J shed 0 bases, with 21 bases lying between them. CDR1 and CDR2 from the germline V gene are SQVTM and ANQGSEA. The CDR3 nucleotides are TGCAGCGTCCAGTCCCCCGCTGGACAATTCTCCTACGAGCAGTACTTC. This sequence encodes CSVQSPAGQFSYEQYF.

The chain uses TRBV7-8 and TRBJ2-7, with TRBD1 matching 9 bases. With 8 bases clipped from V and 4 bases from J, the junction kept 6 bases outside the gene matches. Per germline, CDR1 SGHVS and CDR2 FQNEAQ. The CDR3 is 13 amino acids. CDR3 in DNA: TGTGCCAGCCTCGGACAGGGGAGATACGAGCAGTACTTC. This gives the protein CASLGQGRYEQYF.

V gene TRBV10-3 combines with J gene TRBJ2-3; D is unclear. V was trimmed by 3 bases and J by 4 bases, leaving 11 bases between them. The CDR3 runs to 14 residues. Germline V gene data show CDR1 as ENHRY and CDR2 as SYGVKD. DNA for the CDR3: TGTGCCATCAGTGATCCGAACCGGGCAGATACGCAGTATTTT. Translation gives CAISDPNRADTQYF.

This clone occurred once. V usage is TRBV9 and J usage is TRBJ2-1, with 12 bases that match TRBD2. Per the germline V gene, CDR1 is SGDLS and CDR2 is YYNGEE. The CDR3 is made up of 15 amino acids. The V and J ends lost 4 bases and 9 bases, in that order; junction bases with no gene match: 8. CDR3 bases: TGTGCCAGCAGCTCGCTAGCGGGAGGGCCCTCTGAGCAGTTCTTC. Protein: CASSSLAGGPSEQFF.

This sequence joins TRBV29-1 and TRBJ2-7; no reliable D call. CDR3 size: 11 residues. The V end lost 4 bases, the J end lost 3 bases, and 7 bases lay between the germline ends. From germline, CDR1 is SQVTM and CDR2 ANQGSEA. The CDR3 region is CSVGLLYEQYF. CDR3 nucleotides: TGCAGCGTTGGTCTTCTCTACGAGCAGTACTTC.

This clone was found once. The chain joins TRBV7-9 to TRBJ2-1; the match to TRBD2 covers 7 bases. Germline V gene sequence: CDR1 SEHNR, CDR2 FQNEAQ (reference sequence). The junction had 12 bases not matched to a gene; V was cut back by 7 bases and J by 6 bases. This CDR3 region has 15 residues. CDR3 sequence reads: CASTLTGGSSNEQFF. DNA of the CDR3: TGTGCCAGCACCCTAACGGGCGGGAGTTCCAATGAGCAGTTCTTC.

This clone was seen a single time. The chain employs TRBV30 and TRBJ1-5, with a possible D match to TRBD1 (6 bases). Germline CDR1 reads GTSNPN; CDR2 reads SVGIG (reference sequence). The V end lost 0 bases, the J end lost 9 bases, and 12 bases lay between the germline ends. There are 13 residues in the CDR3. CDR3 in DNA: TGTGCCTGGAGTGTACACAGGGAACGGCCCCAGCATTTT. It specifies CAWSVHRERPQHF.

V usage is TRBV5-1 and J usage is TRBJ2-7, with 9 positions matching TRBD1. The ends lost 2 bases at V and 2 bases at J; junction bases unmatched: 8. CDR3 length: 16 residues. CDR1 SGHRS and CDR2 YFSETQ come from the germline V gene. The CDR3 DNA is TGCGCCAGCAGCTTCTTAGGAGGGGACAGGGCCTACGAGCAGTACTTC. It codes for CASSFLGGDRAYEQYF.

The CDR3 loop is CASSLGQGNYGYTF. CDR3 coding DNA: TGCGCCAGCAGCTTGGGACAGGGAAACTATGGCTACACCTTC. The rearrangement joins TRBV5-1 to TRBJ1-2, with 7 bases that match TRBD1. J gave up 2 bases and V 0 bases, and 1 base lay outside the gene matches. The CDR3 covers 14 residues. The germline CDR1 and CDR2 sequences are SGHRS and YFSETQ.

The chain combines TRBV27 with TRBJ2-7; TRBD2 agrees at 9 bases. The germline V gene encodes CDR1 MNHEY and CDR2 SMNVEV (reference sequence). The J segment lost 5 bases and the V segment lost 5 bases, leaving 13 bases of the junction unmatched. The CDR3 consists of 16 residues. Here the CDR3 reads CASSPTLGSGSHEQYF. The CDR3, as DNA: TGTGCCAGCAGTCCCACCCTAGGTAGCGGGAGCCACGAGCAGTACTTC.